These 9 T cell receptor beta chains originate from one sample sequenced in a study of human T cells and chemical hapten exposure. TCRdb independently ran MiXCR on the RACE reads; one entry per CDR3 protein. The profile shows approximately 260,000 distinct CDR3 sequences, approximately 8% of them singletons. Time point: pre-sensitization, week 0. Treatment in this sample: therapeutic diphenylcyclopropenone sensitization with weekly scalp DPC. The sample was whole blood, taken in connection with sensitization to the hapten diphenylcyclopropenone (DPC). The source of these receptors is a man younger than 35 with alopecia areata. Some clones in this sample may be carry-over from other donors' samples.

The V and J genes are TRBV7-3 and TRBJ2-3, with 7 bases fitting TRBD2. V shed 3 bases, J shed 4 bases, and the junction held 7 bases outside the gene matches. Germline V lookup: CDR1 SGHTA, CDR2 FQGTGA. The CDR3 is made up of 15 amino acids. The CDR3 reads CASSFGGRTPDTQYF. In nucleotides, the CDR3 is TGTGCCAGCAGCTTCGGGGGGAGGACCCCAGATACGCAGTATTTT.

The chain recombines TRBV20-1 with TRBJ1-2, with D possibly being TRBD1 (6 bases). CDR1 is DFQATT and CDR2 is SNEGSKA in the germline V gene (reference sequence). With 2 bases removed from V and 5 bases from J, the gap between germline ends came to 12 bases. This CDR3 has 13 amino acids. CDR3 sequence: CSARPDSQYGYTF. In nucleotides, the CDR3 is TGCAGTGCTAGACCGGACAGCCAATATGGCTACACCTTC.

The J gene is TRBJ2-7, the V gene TRBV2; TRBD2 is a possible D gene (6 bases). Deletions cut 4 bases from V and 1 base from J, with 14 bases between. CDR3 size: 15 residues. Germline CDR1 is SNHLY and CDR2 is FYNNEI. CDR3 bases: TGTGCCAGCAGTGTAGGAGGGATTTATTCCTACGAGCAGTACGTC. Encoded protein: CASSVGGIYSYEQYV.

This clonotype was observed a handful of times. This chain uses TRBV3-1 with TRBJ2-7, with TRBD1 matching over 8 bases. This CDR3 is 15 amino acids long. CDR1 and CDR2 from the germline V gene are LGHDT and YNNKEL (reference sequence). The trim removed 3 bases at V and 7 bases at J, leaving 11 bases unmatched. CDR3 DNA: TGTGCCAGCAGCCAGGCCCGGACAGGGACGGGTGAGCAGTACTTC. As protein: CASSQARTGTGEQYF.

This clonotype was counted between two and nine times. The rearrangement links TRBV7-2 to TRBJ2-7, with a possible D match to TRBD2 (6 bases). The V gene's germline CDR1 is SGHTA and CDR2 FQGNSA. CDR3 length equals 15 residues. Trimming pared 5 bases from V and 4 bases from J, leaving 18 bases between. The CDR3 nucleotides are TGTGCCAGCAGCCCCCCGGGGCGGGGCCCGTACGAGCAGTACTTC. It codes for CASSPPGRGPYEQYF. Filled out from reference TRBV7-2 and TRBJ2-7, the complete variable domain reads GAGVSQSPSNKVTEKGKDVELRCDPISGHTALYWYRQSLGQGLEFLIYFQGNSAPDKSGLPSDRFSAERTGGSVSTLTIQRTQQEDSAVYLCASSPPGRGPYEQYFGPGTRLTVT.

The chain combines TRBV29-1 with TRBJ2-7; 8 bases align to TRBD1. The CDR3 consists of 15 residues. V shed 2 bases, J shed 1 base, and the junction held 7 bases outside the gene matches. CDR1 is SQVTM, CDR2 ANQGSEA, per germline. The CDR3 DNA sequence: TGCAGCGTTGAAACCAGGGACAGGTTATCCTACGAGCAGTACTTC. Translated: CSVETRDRLSYEQYF.

This clonotype has a count of ten or more. This chain connects TRBV4-3 to TRBJ2-3; 7 bases match TRBD2. J lost 1 base, V lost 0 bases, and 7 bases had no gene match. CDR1 and CDR2 from the germline V gene are LGHNA and YSLEER. This CDR3 is 17 amino acids long. The CDR3 spells CASSQDLTSGGTDTQYF. In DNA, the CDR3 is TGCGCCAGCAGCCAAGATTTAACCAGCGGGGGCACAGATACGCAGTATTTT.

This clonotype has more than one count but fewer than ten. CDR3 bases: TGTGCCAGCAGCCATGGGCGGGCGACTAACTATGGCTACACCTTC. Translating it yields CASSHGRATNYGYTF. The chain recombines TRBV7-9 with TRBJ1-2; D is ambiguous. V gave up 5 bases and J gave up 0 bases, with 13 bases separating them. Germline V CDR1 and CDR2: SEHNR, FQNEAQ (reference sequence). This CDR3 spans 15 amino acids.

In nucleotides, the CDR3 is TGTGCCAGCAGTGAGGGGCGAGGCGATACGCAGTATTTT. Amino acid sequence: CASSEGRGDTQYF. This chain connects TRBV2 to TRBJ2-3; a possible D gene is TRBD1 (5 bases). Germline assignment: CDR1 SNHLY and CDR2 FYNNEI. The CDR3 loop spans 13 amino acids. V was shortened by 3 bases and J by 6 bases, with 10 bases between the two germline ends.